This T cell receptor beta chain was captured in a study of cytomegalovirus exposure and HLA in healthy donors. On the study more broadly: Among about 190 million T cells, an earlier analysis found 117 million unique TCR beta sequences. Points from the study as a whole: Researchers reported in a later analysis that a missense DCLRE1C variant was tied to TCR beta V- and J-gene trimming.

This CDR3 is 13 amino acids long. V was trimmed by 7 bases and J by 8 bases, leaving 17 bases between them. Germline V gene lookup returns CDR1 MNHNS and CDR2 SASEGT. Both 60 Vbeta primers and 13 Jbeta primers went into the PCR. The protocol was immunoSEQ multiplex PCR, while the TCRdb copy is restricted to in-frame clones and leaves out a portion. Here the sample spans hundreds of thousands of clones, 85% to 90% being singletons. About this clone: The antigen remains undetermined.

This sequence joins TRBV6-1 and TRBJ1-2, with D maybe TRBD1 (6 bases). Source material: PBMCs. The clonotype originates from a woman between 18 and 29 years old in good health and CMV-seronegative. The CDR3 spells CASTKNRVHGYTF. In nucleotides, the CDR3 is TGTGCCAGCACTAAGAACAGGGTTCACGGCTACACCTTC.